Listed here are 10 T cell receptor beta chains from one sample, sequenced in a study of shared clonotypes between healthy human individuals. The repertoire was sequenced with immunoSEQ multiplex PCR; TCRdb's copy has only in-frame clones and lacks some. This table holds 2 million to 2.5 million clones, 85% to 95% found once. The source material was naive CD4+ T cells from PBMCs. Described subset: CD45RA+ positively selected. All receptors come from a man between 18 and 29 years old in good health. Some clones in this sample may be carry-over from other donors' samples.

V usage is TRBV28 and J usage is TRBJ2-3; D remains unclear. CDR1 is MDHEN, CDR2 SYDVKM, per germline. V was pared by 3 bases and J by 9 bases, with 7 bases between. CDR3 length: 11 residues. CDR3 nucleotide sequence: TGTGCCAGCAGTTTTGGCTCAACGCAGTATTTT. Protein: CASSFGSTQYF. Using reference TRBV28 and TRBJ2-3 for the parts outside the CDR3, the full variable domain is DVKVTQSSRYLVKRTGEKVFLECVQDMDHENMFWYRQDPGLGLRLIYFSYDVKMKEKGDIPEGYSVSREKKERFSLILESASTNQTSMYLCASSFGSTQYFGPGTRLTVL.

This chain connects TRBV30 to TRBJ2-5, with a possible D match to TRBD2 (5 bases). Germline CDR1 reads GTSNPN; CDR2 reads SVGIG (reference sequence). The V and J ends lost 1 base and 5 bases respectively, with 17 bases between them. The CDR3 consists of 15 residues. In DNA, the CDR3 is TGTGCCTGGAGTGACGAAACCGACTACACGGAGACCCAGTACTTC. It specifies CAWSDETDYTETQYF.

This clone was counted once. The chain couples TRBV30 to TRBJ2-2, with D possibly matching TRBD2 (5 bases). This CDR3 is built from 18 residues. Germline lookup yields CDR1 GTSNPN and CDR2 SVGIG (reference sequence). V was pared by 0 bases and J by 4 bases, with 21 bases between. The CDR3 nucleotides read TGTGCCTGGAGTGTTCAAGGTAGGCTAGCCCCTTTCACCGGGGAGCTGTTTTTT. Amino acids: CAWSVQGRLAPFTGELFF.

The chain carries TRBV5-4 and TRBJ1-2, with 8 bases identical to TRBD1. CDR3 size: 15 residues. Germline values: CDR1 SGHNT, CDR2 YYREEE (reference sequence). V shed 4 bases, J shed 5 bases, and the junction held 10 bases outside the gene matches. The DNA for the CDR3 is TGTGCCAGCAGCCTGAAGACAGGGGAGACTTATGGCTACACCTTC. Amino acids: CASSLKTGETYGYTF.

J is TRBJ2-5 and V is TRBV5-1, with D perhaps TRBD1 (6 bases). CDR1 SGHRS and CDR2 YFSETQ come from the germline V gene. V lost 1 base and J lost 1, with 17 bases in between. The CDR3 length is 17 residues. CDR3 DNA: TGCGCCAGCAGCTTGTCTCCGGGGCAGGGGTCCCAAGAGACCCAGTACTTC. Protein sequence: CASSLSPGQGSQETQYF. Filled out from reference TRBV5-1 and TRBJ2-5, the complete variable domain reads KAGVTQTPRYLIKTRGQQVTLSCSPISGHRSVSWYQQTPGQGLQFLFEYFSETQRNKGNFPGRFSGRQFSNSRSEMNVSTLELGDSALYLCASSLSPGQGSQETQYFGPGTRLLVL.

The rearrangement links TRBV28 to TRBJ2-7; D is possibly TRBD1 (6 bases). Per the germline V gene, CDR1 is MDHEN and CDR2 is SYDVKM. Between the trimmed V and J ends, which lost 6 bases and 4 bases, there was a span of 16 bases. This CDR3 region has 14 residues. CDR3 DNA: TGTGCCAGCAGGGTACAGGGAGCCCGATACGAGCAGTACTTC. Translation: CASRVQGARYEQYF.

This chain uses TRBV18 with TRBJ2-6; D not certain. CDR1 is KGHSH and CDR2 is LQKENI in the germline V gene. V shed 5 bases and J shed 0 bases, with 11 bases lying between them. This CDR3 has 16 amino acids. The CDR3: CASSAIWGSGANVLTF. Here the CDR3 DNA reads TGTGCCAGCTCAGCTATTTGGGGCTCTGGGGCCAACGTCCTGACTTTC.

This chain links TRBV18 with TRBJ1-1, with a weak D call TRBD1 (5 bases). The length of the CDR3 is 16 residues. In germline, CDR1 is KGHSH, CDR2 LQKENI. V was pared by 6 bases and J by 1 base, with 18 bases between. CDR3 sequence reads: CASSQLGGTPNTEAFF. CDR3 nucleotide sequence: TGTGCCAGCTCGCAGTTGGGAGGGACCCCGAACACTGAAGCTTTCTTT.

The rearrangement uses TRBV7-2 and TRBJ2-7, with 10 bases fitting TRBD1. The CDR3 has 15 residues. The V and J ends lost 5 bases and 2 bases, in that order; junction bases with no gene match: 6. Germline loops: CDR1 SGHTA, CDR2 FQGNSA. CDR3 amino acids: CASSQTGGGTYEQYF. The CDR3 nucleotides are TGTGCCAGCAGCCAGACAGGGGGCGGAACCTACGAGCAGTACTTC.

Remarks on this clone: Distinct nucleotide sequences in the sample also encode this CDR3. The CDR3 region is CASSLAGGNNEQFF. The CDR3, as DNA: TGTGCCAGCAGCTTGGCGGGAGGGAACAATGAGCAGTTCTTC. The chain joins TRBV5-4 to TRBJ2-1; TRBD2 matches 8 bases. Trimming removed 0 bases from V and 5 bases from J; junction bases left unmatched: 1. The CDR3 runs 14 residues. The V gene's germline CDR1 is SGHNT and CDR2 YYREEE (reference sequence).